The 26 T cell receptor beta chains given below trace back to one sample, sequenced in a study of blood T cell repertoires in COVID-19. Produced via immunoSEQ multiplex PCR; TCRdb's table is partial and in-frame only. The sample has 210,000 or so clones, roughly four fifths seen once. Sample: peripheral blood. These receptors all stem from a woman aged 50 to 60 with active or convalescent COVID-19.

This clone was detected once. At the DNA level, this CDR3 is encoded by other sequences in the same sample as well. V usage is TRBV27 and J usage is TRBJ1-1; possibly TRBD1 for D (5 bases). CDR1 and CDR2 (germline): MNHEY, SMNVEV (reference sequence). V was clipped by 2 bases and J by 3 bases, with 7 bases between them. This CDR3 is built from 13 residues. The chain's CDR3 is CASSLQGDTEAFF. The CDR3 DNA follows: TGTGCCAGCAGTTTACAGGGTGACACTGAAGCTTTCTTT.

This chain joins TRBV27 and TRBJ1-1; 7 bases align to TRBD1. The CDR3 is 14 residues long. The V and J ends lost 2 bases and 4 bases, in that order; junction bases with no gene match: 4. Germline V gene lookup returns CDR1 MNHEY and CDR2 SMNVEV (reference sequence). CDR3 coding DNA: TGTGCCAGCAGTTTAAAGGGGGCGGCCACTGAAGCTTTCTTT. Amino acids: CASSLKGAATEAFF.

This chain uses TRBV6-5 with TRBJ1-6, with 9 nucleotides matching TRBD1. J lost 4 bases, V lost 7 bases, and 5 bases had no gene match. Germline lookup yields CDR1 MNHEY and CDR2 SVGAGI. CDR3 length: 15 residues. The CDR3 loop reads CASKTGGVYNSPLHF. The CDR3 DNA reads TGTGCCAGCAAAACAGGGGGCGTTTATAATTCACCCCTCCACTTT.

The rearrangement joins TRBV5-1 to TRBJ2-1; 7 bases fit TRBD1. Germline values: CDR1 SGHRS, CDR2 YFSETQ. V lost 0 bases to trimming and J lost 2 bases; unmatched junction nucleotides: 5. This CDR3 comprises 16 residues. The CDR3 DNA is TGCGCCAGCAGCTTGGCTCCGACAGGGACCTACAATGAGCAGTTCTTC. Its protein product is CASSLAPTGTYNEQFF. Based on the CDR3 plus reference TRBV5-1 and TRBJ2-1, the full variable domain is KAGVTQTPRYLIKTRGQQVTLSCSPISGHRSVSWYQQTPGQGLQFLFEYFSETQRNKGNFPGRFSGRQFSNSRSEMNVSTLELGDSALYLCASSLAPTGTYNEQFFGPGTRLTVL.

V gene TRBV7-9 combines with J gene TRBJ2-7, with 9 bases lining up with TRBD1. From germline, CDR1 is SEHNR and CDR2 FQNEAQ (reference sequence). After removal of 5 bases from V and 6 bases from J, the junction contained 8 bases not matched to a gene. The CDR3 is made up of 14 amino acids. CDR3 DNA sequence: TGTGCCAGCAGCATAGGAGGACAGGGGACCGAGCAGTACGTC. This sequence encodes CASSIGGQGTEQYV.

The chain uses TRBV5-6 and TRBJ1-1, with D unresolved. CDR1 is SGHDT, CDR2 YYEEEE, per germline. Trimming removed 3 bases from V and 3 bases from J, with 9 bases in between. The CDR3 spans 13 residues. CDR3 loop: CASSWPQDTEAFF. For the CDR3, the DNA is TGTGCCAGCAGCTGGCCCCAGGACACTGAAGCTTTCTTT.

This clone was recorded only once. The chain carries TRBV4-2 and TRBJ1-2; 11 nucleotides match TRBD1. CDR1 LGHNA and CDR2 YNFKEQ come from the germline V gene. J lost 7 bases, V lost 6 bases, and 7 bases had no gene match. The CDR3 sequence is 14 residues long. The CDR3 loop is CASSRDRGISGYTF. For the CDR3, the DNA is TGTGCCAGCAGTCGGGACAGGGGGATTAGTGGCTACACCTTC.

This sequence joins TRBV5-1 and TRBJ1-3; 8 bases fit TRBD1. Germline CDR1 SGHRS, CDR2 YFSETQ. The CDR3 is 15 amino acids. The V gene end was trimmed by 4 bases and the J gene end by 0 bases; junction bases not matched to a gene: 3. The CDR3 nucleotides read TGCGCCAGCAGCGAGGGGACAGGCTCTGGAAACACCATATATTTT. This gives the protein CASSEGTGSGNTIYF.

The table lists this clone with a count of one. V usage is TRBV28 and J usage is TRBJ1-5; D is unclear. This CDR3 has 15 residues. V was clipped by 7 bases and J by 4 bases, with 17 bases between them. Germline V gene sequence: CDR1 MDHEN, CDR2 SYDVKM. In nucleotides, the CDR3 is TGTGCCAGCACTCTGGAGGCAGCTAGGAATCAGCCCCAGCATTTT. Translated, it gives CASTLEAARNQPQHF.

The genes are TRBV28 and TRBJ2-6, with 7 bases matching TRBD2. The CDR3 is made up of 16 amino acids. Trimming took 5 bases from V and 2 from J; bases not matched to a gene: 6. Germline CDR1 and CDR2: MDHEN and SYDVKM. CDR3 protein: CASSQAGKAGANVLTF. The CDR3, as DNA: TGTGCCAGCAGTCAAGCGGGAAAAGCTGGGGCCAACGTCCTGACTTTC.

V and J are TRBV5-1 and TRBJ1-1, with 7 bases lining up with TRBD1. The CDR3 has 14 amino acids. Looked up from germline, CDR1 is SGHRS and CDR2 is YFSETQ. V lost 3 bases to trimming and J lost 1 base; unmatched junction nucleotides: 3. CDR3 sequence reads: CASSWQGGNTEAFF. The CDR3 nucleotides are TGCGCCAGCAGCTGGCAGGGGGGGAACACTGAAGCTTTCTTT.

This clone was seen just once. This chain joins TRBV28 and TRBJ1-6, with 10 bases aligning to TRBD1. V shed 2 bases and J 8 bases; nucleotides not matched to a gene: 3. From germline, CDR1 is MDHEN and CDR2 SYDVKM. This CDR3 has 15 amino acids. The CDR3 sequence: CASSLTDRGDSPLHF. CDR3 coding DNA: TGTGCCAGCAGTTTAACGGACAGGGGGGATTCACCCCTCCACTTT. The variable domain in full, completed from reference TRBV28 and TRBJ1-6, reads DVKVTQSSRYLVKRTGEKVFLECVQDMDHENMFWYRQDPGLGLRLIYFSYDVKMKEKGDIPEGYSVSREKKERFSLILESASTNQTSMYLCASSLTDRGDSPLHFGNGTRLTVT.

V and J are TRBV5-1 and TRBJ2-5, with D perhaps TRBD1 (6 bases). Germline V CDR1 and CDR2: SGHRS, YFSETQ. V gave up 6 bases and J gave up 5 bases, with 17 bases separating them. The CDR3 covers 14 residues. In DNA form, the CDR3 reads TGCGCCAGCAATTACAGGGTTAAGGAGGAGACCCAGTACTTC. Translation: CASNYRVKEETQYF.

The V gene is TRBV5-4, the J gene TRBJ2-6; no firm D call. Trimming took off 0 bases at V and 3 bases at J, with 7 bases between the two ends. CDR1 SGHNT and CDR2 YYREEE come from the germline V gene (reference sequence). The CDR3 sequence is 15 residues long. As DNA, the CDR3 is TGTGCCAGCAGCTTGGTAGCTTATGGGGCCAACGTCCTGACTTTC. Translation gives CASSLVAYGANVLTF.

The CDR3 nucleotides are TGTGCCAGCAGACAACGGGACAGGACCTCCTACGAGCAGTACGTC. Amino acid sequence: CASRQRDRTSYEQYV. The gene calls are TRBV3-1 (or the pseudogene TRBV3-2) and TRBJ2-7; TRBD1 agrees at 8 bases. The ends lost 6 bases at V and 0 bases at J; junction bases unmatched: 7. This CDR3 has 15 amino acids. Looked up from germline, CDR1 is LGHDT and CDR2 is YNNKEL (reference sequence).

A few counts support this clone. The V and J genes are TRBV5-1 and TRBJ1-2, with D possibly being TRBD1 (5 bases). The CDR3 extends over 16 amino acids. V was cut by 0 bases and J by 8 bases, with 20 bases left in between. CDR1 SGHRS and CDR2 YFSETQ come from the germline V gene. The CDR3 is CASSLALKGEGDGYTF. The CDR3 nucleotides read TGCGCCAGCAGCTTGGCCCTTAAAGGGGAAGGCGACGGCTACACCTTC. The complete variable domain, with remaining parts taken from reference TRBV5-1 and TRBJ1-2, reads KAGVTQTPRYLIKTRGQQVTLSCSPISGHRSVSWYQQTPGQGLQFLFEYFSETQRNKGNFPGRFSGRQFSNSRSEMNVSTLELGDSALYLCASSLALKGEGDGYTFGSGTRLTVV.

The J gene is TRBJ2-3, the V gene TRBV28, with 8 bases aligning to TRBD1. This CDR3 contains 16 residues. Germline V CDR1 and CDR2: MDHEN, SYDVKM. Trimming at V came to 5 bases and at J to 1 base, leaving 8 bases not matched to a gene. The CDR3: CASSRKDRAGTDTQYF. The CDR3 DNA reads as TGTGCCAGCAGTAGGAAGGACAGGGCAGGCACAGATACGCAGTATTTT.

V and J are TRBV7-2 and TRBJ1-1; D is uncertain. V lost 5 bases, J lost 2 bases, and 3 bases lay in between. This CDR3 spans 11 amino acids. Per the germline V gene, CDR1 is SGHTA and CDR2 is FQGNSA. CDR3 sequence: CASSLNTEAFF. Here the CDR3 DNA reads TGTGCCAGCAGCCTAAACACTGAAGCTTTCTTT.

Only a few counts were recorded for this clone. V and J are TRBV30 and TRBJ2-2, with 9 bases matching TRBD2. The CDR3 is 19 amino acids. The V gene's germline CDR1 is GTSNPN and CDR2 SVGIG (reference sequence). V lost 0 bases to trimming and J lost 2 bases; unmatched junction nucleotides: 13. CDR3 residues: CAWSVRRGRAALNTGELFF. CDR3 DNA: TGTGCCTGGAGTGTACGGCGCGGGAGGGCCGCTTTAAACACCGGGGAGCTGTTTTTT.

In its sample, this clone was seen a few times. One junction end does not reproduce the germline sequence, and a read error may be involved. CDR3 protein: CASREGDRVYTEAFF. CDR3 DNA sequence: TGTGCCAGCAGGGAAGGGGACAGAGTCTACACTGAAGCTTTCTTT. This chain joins TRBV6-1 and TRBJ1-1; 7 bases line up with TRBD1. The CDR3 runs 15 residues. Germline CDR1 is MNHNS and CDR2 is SASEGT.

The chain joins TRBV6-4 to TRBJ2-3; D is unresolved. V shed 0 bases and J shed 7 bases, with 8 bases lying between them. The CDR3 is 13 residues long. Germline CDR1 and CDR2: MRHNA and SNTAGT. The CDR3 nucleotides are TGTGCCAGCAGTGACTCCGACTCCCATACGCAGTATTTT. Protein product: CASSDSDSHTQYF.

The CDR3: CASSPLAGGVNEQFF. The CDR3 DNA is TGTGCCAGCAGTCCTTTAGCGGGAGGGGTAAATGAGCAGTTCTTC. The chain employs TRBV6-5 and TRBJ2-1; 11 nucleotides line up with TRBD2. The CDR3 totals 15 residues. CDR1 and CDR2 from the germline V gene are MNHEY and SVGAGI. V gave up 5 bases and J gave up 7 bases; unmatched junction bases: 7.

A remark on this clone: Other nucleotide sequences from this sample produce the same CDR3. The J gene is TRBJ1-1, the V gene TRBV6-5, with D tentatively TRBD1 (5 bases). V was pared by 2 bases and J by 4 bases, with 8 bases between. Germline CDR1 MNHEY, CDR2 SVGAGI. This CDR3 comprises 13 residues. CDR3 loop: CASSYQGGTEAFF. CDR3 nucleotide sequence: TGTGCCAGCAGTTACCAGGGCGGCACTGAAGCTTTCTTT.

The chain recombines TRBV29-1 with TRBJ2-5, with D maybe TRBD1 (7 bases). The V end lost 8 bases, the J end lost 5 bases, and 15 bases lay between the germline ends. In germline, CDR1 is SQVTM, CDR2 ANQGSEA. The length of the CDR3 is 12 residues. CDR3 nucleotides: TGCAGCACCAGGGGGGTAGCGGAGACCCAGTACTTC. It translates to CSTRGVAETQYF.

CDR3 sequence (DNA): TGTGCCAGCCAGAGCAACGGGGGCTACACCTTC. Protein sequence: CASQSNGGYTF. The rearrangement links TRBV9 to TRBJ1-2; D not resolved. Trimming stripped 7 bases from V and 8 bases from J, with 12 bases between. The V gene's germline CDR1 is SGDLS and CDR2 YYNGEE. This CDR3 contains 11 residues. The full variable domain, its missing parts supplied by reference TRBV9 and TRBJ1-2, is DSGVTQTPKHLITATGQRVTLRCSPRSGDLSVYWYQQSLDQGLQFLIQYYNGEERAKGNILERFSAQQFPDLHSELNLSSLELGDSALYFCASQSNGGYTFGSGTRLTVV.

CDR3 in amino acids: CASSFRPSGYAEQFF. The CDR3, as DNA: TGTGCCAGCAGCTTTAGGCCTAGCGGGTATGCTGAGCAGTTCTTC. This chain joins TRBV5-6 and TRBJ2-1, with 8 bases fitting TRBD2. V was pared by 2 bases and J by 9 bases, with 10 bases of the junction left unmatched. The germline V gene has CDR1 SGHDT and CDR2 YYEEEE. CDR3 size: 15 residues. Supplemented by reference TRBV5-6 and TRBJ2-1, the full variable domain reads DAGVTQSPTHLIKTRGQQVTLRCSPKSGHDTVSWYQQALGQGPQFIFQYYEEEERQRGNFPDRFSGHQFPNYSSELNVNALLLGDSALYLCASSFRPSGYAEQFFGPGTRLTVL.